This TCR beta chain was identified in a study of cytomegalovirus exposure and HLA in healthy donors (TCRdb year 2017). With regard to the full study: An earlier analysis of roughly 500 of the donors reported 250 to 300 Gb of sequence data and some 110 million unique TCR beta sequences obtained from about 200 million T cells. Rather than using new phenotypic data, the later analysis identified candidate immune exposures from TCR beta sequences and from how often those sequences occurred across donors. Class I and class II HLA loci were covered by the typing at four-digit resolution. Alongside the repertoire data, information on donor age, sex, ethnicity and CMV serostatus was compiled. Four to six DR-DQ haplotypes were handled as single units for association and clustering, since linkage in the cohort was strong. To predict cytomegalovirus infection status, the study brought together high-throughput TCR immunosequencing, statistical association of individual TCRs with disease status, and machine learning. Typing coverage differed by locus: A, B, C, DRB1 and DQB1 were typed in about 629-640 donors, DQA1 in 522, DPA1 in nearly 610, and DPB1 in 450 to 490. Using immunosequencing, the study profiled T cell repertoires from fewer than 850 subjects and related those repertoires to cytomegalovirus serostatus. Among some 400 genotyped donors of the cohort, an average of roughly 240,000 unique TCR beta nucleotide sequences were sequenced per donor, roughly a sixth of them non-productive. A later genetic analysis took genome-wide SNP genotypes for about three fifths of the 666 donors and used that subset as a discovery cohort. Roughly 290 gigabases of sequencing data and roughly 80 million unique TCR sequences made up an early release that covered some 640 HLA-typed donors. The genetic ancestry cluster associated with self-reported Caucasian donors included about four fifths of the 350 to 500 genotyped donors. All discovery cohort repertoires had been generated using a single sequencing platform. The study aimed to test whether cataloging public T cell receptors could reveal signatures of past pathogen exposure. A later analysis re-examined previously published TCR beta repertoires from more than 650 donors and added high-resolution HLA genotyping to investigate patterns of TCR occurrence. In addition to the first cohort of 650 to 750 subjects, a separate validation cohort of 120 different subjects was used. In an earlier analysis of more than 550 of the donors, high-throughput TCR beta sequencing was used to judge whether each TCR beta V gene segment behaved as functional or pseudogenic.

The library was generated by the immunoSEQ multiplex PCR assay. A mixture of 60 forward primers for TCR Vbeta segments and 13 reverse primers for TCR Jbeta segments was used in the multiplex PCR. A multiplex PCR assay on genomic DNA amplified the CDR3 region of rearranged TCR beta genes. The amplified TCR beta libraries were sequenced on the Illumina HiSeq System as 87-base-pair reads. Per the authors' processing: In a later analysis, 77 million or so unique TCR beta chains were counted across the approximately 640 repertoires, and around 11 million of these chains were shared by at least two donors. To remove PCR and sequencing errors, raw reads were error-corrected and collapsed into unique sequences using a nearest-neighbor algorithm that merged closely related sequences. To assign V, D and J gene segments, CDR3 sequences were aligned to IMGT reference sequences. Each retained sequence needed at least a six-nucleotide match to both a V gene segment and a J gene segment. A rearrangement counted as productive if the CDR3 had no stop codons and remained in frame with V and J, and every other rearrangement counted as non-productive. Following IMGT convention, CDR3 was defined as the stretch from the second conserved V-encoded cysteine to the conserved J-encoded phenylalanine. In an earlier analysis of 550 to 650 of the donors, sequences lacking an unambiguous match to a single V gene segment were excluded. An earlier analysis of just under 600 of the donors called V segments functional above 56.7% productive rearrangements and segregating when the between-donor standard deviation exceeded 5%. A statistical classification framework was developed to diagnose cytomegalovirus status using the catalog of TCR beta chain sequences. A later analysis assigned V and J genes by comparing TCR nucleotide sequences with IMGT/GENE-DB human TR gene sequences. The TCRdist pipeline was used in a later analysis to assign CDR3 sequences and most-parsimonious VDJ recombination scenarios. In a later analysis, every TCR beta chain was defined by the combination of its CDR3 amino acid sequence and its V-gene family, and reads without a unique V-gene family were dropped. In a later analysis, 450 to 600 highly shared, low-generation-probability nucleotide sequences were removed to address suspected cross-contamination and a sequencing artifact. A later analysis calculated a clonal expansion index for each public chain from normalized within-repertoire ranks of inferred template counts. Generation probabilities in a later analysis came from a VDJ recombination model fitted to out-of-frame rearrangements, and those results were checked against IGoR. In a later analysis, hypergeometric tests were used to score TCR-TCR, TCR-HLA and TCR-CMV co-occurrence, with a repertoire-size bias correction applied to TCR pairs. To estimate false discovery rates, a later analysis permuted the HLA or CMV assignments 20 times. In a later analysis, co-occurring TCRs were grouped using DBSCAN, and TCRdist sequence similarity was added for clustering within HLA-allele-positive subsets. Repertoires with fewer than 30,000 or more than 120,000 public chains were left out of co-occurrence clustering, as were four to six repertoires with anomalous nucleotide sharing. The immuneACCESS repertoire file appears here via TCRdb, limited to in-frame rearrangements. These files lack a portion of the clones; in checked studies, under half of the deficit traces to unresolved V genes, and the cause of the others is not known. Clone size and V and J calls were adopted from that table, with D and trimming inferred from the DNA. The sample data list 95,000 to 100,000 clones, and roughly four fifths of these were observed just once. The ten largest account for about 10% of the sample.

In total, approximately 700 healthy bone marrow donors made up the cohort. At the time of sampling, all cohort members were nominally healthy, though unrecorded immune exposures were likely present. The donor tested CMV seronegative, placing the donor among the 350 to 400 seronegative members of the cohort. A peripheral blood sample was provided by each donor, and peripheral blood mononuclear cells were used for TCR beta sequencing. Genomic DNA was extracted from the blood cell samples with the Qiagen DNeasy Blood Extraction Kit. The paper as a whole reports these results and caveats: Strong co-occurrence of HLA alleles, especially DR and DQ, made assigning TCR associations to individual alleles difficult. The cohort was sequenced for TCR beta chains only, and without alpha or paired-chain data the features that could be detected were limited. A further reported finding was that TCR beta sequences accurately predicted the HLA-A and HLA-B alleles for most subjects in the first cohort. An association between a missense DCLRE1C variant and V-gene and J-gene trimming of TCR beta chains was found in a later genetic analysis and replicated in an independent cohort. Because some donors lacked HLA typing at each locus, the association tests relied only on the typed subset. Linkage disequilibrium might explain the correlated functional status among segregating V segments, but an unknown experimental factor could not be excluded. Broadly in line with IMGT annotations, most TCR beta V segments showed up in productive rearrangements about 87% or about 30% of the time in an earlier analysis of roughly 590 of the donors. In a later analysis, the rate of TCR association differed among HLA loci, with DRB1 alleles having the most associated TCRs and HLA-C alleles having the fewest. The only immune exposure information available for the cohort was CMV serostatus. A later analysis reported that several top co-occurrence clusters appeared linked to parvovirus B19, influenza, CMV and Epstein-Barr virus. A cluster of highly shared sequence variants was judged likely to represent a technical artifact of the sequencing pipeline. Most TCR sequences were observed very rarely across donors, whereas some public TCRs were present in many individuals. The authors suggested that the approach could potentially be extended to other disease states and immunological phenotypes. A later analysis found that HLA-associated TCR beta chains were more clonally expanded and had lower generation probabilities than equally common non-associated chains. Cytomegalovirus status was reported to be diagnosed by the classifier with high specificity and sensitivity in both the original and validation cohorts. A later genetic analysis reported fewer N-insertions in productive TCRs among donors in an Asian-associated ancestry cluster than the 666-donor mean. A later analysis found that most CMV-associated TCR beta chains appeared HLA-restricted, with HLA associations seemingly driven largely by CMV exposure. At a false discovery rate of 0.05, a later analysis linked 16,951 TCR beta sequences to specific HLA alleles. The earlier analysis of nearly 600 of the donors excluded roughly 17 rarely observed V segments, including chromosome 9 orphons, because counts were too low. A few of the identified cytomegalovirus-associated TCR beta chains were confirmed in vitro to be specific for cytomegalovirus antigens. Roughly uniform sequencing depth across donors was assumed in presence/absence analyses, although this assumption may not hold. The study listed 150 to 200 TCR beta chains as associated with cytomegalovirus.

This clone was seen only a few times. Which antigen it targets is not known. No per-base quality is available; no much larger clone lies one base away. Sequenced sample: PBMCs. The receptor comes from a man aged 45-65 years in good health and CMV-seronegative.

The sequenced DNA: TGTGCCAGCAGCGGACGCACAGGGGGCGAATATGGCTACACCTTC. Its protein reads: CASSGRTGGEYGYTF. Recombination joined TRBV9 with TRBJ1-2, and TRBD1 matches 9 of the central bases. Inclusive of the bounding cysteine and phenylalanine, the CDR3 is 15 residues long. Here the CDR3 DNA is all that survives: 45 bases in frame from base 1. CDR1 SGDLS and CDR2 YYNGEE were looked up in the germline V gene. V trim: 3 bases; J trim: 5 bases; unmatched bases: 8.